This TCR beta chain was observed in a study of blood T cell repertoires in COVID-19. Per germline, CDR1 SNHLY and CDR2 FYNNEI. The CDR3 loop spans 13 amino acids. Trimming pared 7 bases from V and 2 bases from J, leaving 12 bases between. This clone was seen more than once but under ten times. Measured with immunoSEQ multiplex PCR; TCRdb has only the in-frame clones, and not every one. Among around 450,000 clones listed, about 89% were seen once. The TCR sequence derives from a woman aged 30 to 39 with acute or convalescent COVID-19. Material for sequencing was peripheral blood. The genes are TRBV2 and TRBJ2-7, with D tentatively TRBD1 (5 bases). In nucleotides, the CDR3 is TGTGCCAGCACTGGTCGACAGACCTACGAGCAGTACTTC. Its translation: CASTGRQTYEQYF.